A selection of T cell receptor beta chains follows, all from one sample in a study of T cell responses to AZD1222 COVID-19 vaccine. Assay: immunoSEQ multiplex PCR; the TCRdb copy retains only in-frame clones and omits some. The table includes more than 90,000 clones, around nine tenths detected once. The source was peripheral blood, collected 28 days after the second AZD1222 dose. These receptors came from an adult who received the AZD1222 COVID-19 vaccine. Each CDR3 is given with its conserved first and last residue. A D gene is named only where the DNA matches it firmly. Clone size is given for some rows only: seen once, a few or many times, or a class if the clone is expanded.

TRBJ2-7 | NA | TRBV7-2 | TRBD1 | CASSVRDRGPYEQYF | TGTGCCAGCAGCGTCCGGGACAGGGGCCCCTACGAGCAGTACTTC
TRBJ2-2 | NA | TRBV6-5 | NA | CASRTGALTGELFF | TGTGCCAGCAGGACGGGAGCCTTAACCGGGGAGCTGTTTTTT
TRBJ2-7 | NA | TRBV10-3 | NA | CAISESTKKGREQYF | TGTGCCATCAGTGAGTCGACTAAGAAGGGGAGAGAGCAGTACTTC
TRBJ2-3 | NA | TRBV28 | TRBD2 | CASSPGLLTHTQYF | TGTGCCAGCAGTCCGGGACTACTAACCCATACGCAGTATTTT
TRBJ1-5 | once | TRBV18 | NA | CASSLTPGISNQPQHF | TGTGCCAGCTCACTCACCCCAGGTATTAGCAATCAGCCCCAGCATTTT
TRBJ1-1 | NA | TRBV7-9 | NA | CASSPVLNTEAFF | TGTGCCAGCAGCCCGGTACTGAACACTGAAGCTTTCTTT
TRBJ1-6 | NA | TRBV3-1/TRBV3-2 | TRBD1 | CASSQDLGTGSPNSPLHF | TGTGCCAGCAGCCAAGATCTCGGGACAGGGTCGCCCAATTCACCCCTCCACTTT
TRBJ2-1 | NA | TRBV7-3 | NA | CASSFRGRVPYNTSSYNEQFF | TGTGCCAGCAGCTTTCGGGGCAGGGTCCCGTATAACACAAGCTCCTACAATGAGCAGTTCTTC
TRBJ2-7 | many | TRBV4-2 | TRBD2 | CASSPSGNYEQYF | TGTGCCAGCAGCCCTAGCGGGAACTACGAGCAGTACTTC
TRBJ1-2 | NA | TRBV2 | TRBD1 | CASIGQDRYGYTF | TGTGCCAGCATTGGACAGGATCGCTATGGCTACACCTTC
TRBJ1-4 | few | TRBV19 | NA | CASSITLGGNEKLFF | TGTGCCAGTAGTATCACGCTAGGGGGTAATGAAAAACTGTTTTTT
TRBJ2-7 | few | TRBV7-2 | NA | CASSESGRPSSEQYF | TGTGCCAGCAGCGAATCGGGACGCCCCTCTAGCGAGCAGTACTTC
TRBJ2-1 | NA | TRBV19 | TRBD2 | CASRGSGRALRNEQFF | TGTGCCAGTAGAGGTAGCGGGAGGGCCTTAAGAAATGAGCAGTTCTTC
TRBJ1-2 | NA | TRBV29-1 | NA | CSVEFGEIYTF | TGCAGCGTTGAATTCGGGGAGATCTACACCTTC
TRBJ1-4 | NA | TRBV21-1 | NA | CASSSPDSPNSNEKLFF | TGTGCCAGCAGCAGTCCGGACAGCCCGAACTCTAATGAAAAACTGTTTTTT
TRBJ1-2 | NA | TRBV14 | NA | CASSQAYQDYGYTF | TGTGCCAGCAGCCAAGCTTATCAGGACTATGGCTACACCTTC
TRBJ2-5 | NA | TRBV28 | NA | CASSPPPAAETQYF | TGTGCCAGCAGTCCCCCACCAGCGGCGGAGACCCAGTACTTC
TRBJ1-3 | NA | TRBV7-8 | NA | CASSRFPPGNTIYF | TGTGCCAGCAGCCGATTCCCGCCTGGAAACACCATATATTTT
TRBJ1-3 | NA | TRBV7-7 | NA | CASSQTPTGNTIYF | TGTGCCAGCAGCCAGACCCCCACGGGAAACACCATATATTTT
TRBJ1-5 | NA | TRBV30 | NA | CAWSGGLSGNQPQHF | TGTGCCTGGAGTGGGGGGTTGAGTGGCAATCAGCCCCAGCATTTT
TRBJ2-3 | NA | TRBV19 | NA | CASSMGQPSTDTQYF | TGTGCCAGTAGTATGGGCCAGCCAAGCACAGATACGCAGTATTTT
TRBJ2-1 | NA | TRBV12-3/TRBV12-4 | NA | CASSRTTLGEQFF | TGTGCCAGCAGTCGGACTACCCTCGGTGAGCAGTTCTTC
TRBJ1-5 | NA | TRBV6-2/TRBV6-3 | NA | CASSYTHPSGNSNQPQHF | TGTGCCAGCAGTTACACCCATCCTTCAGGGAATAGCAATCAGCCCCAGCATTTT
TRBJ2-7 | NA | TRBV6-1 | TRBD1 | CASSARQGAASYEQYF | TGTGCCAGCAGTGCGCGACAGGGAGCAGCCTCCTACGAGCAGTACTTC
TRBJ1-1 | NA | TRBV12-5 | TRBD1 | CASGPDRGSEAFF | TGTGCTAGTGGTCCGGACAGGGGGTCAGAAGCTTTCTTT
TRBJ1-5 | NA | TRBV6-5 | NA | CASSYGHDSNQPQHF | TGTGCCAGCAGTTACGGGCACGATAGCAATCAGCCCCAGCATTTT
TRBJ2-1 | NA | TRBV5-1 | TRBD1 | CASSPGQGIDEQFF | TGCGCCAGCAGCCCGGGACAGGGGATAGATGAGCAGTTCTTC
TRBJ1-1 | NA | TRBV6-1 | NA | CASSEAGHAEAFF | TGTGCCAGCAGTGAAGCGGGACATGCCGAAGCTTTCTTT
TRBJ1-2 | NA | TRBV5-1 | NA | CASSLAAGPDGYTF | TGCGCCAGCAGCTTGGCTGCAGGCCCGGATGGCTACACCTTC
TRBJ2-6 | NA | TRBV4-1 | TRBD2 | CASSQTSGNSGANVLTF | TGCGCCAGCAGCCAAACTAGCGGGAACTCTGGGGCCAACGTCCTGACTTTC
TRBJ2-3 | once | TRBV7-7 | TRBD2 | CASSLGASGVTDTQYF | TGTGCCAGCAGCTTAGGGGCTAGCGGGGTCACAGATACGCAGTATTTT
TRBJ1-1 | NA | TRBV19 | NA | CASSPPSHSPMNTEAFF | TGTGCCAGTAGCCCACCTTCTCACAGCCCCATGAACACTGAAGCTTTCTTT
TRBJ1-1 | few | TRBV6-5 | TRBD1 | CATTRTGAFEAFF | TGTGCCACAACCAGGACAGGGGCTTTTGAAGCTTTCTTT
TRBJ2-5 | NA | TRBV24-1 | NA | CATSEGYGAETQYF | TGTGCCACCAGTGAAGGCTATGGGGCAGAGACCCAGTACTTC
TRBJ1-5 | NA | TRBV2 | TRBD1 | CASSGGTGFQPQHF | TGTGCCAGCAGCGGGGGGACAGGATTTCAGCCCCAGCATTTT
TRBJ2-7 | NA | TRBV19 | NA | CASSIGTESSYEQYF | TGTGCCAGTAGTATAGGGACAGAGAGCTCCTACGAGCAGTACTTC
TRBJ2-5 | NA | TRBV7-6 | NA | CASSLALRPGRETQYF | TGTGCCAGCAGCTTAGCGCTGAGGCCGGGTCGGGAGACCCAGTACTTC
TRBJ2-7 | once | TRBV20-1 | TRBD1 | CSAHRGDEQYF | TGCAGTGCCCACAGGGGGGACGAGCAGTACTTC
TRBJ1-1 | NA | TRBV7-5 | NA | CVRSEGRGGRDRRTDTEAFF | TGTGTCAGAAGCGAGGGAAGGGGGGGAAGAGACAGAAGAACGGACACTGAAGCTTTCTTT
TRBJ2-7 | once | TRBV3-1/TRBV3-2 | NA | CASSQVEGYEQYF | TGTGCCAGCAGCCAAGTTGAGGGTTACGAGCAGTACTTC
TRBJ1-5 | NA | TRBV2 | NA | CASEDTGVLSNQPQHF | TGTGCCAGTGAAGATACGGGGGTTCTTAGCAATCAGCCCCAGCATTTT